This T cell receptor (beta chain) is drawn from a study of CXCR3-negative and CXCR3-positive naive CD8 T cells. General study results and limits: Naive subsets were similarly diverse, while memory CD8+ repertoires were much less diverse.

UMI-labeled TRB cDNA libraries were prepared by 5' RACE. From its re-call of the 5' RACE reads, TCRdb lists each CDR3 protein once, without DNA. This sample's table has 100,000 to 150,000 distinct CDR3 sequences. From germline, CDR1 is LGHDT and CDR2 YNNKEL (reference sequence). The CDR3 is made up of 17 amino acids. Each CD8+ T cell subset was sorted in triplicate, a few hundred thousand cells each. As concerns this clonotype: Its cognate antigen is unknown.

The V and J genes are TRBV3-1 and TRBJ1-1; TCRdb indicates TRBD1, and absent DNA this call remains unverified. Sequencing input: naive CXCR3- CD8+ T cells from blood. Subset here: CD45RO-CCR7+CD27+CD95- naive CD8+ T cells lacking CXCR3 (TNR3-). This sequence was found in a human donor in good health. Some clones in this sample may be carry-over from other donors' samples. CDR3: CASSLTDKAIYPVGAFF.